The 14 T cell receptor beta chains below all came from one sample that was sequenced in a study of T cell responses to AZD1222 COVID-19 vaccine. Data came from immunoSEQ multiplex PCR; TCRdb stores just in-frame clones and leaves some out. The data show fewer than 120,000 clones, around 85% seen once. The sample was peripheral blood, taken on day 0 of AZD1222 vaccination. Receptor source: an adult in good health.

With regard to this clone: The germline gene is not matched at one end of the junction; a read error may be the cause. The CDR3 nucleotides are TGTGCCAGCAGTTTAGCGGGGGCTAGCACAGATACGCAGTATTTT. Residues: CASSLAGASTDTQYF. The V gene is TRBV7-2, the J gene TRBJ2-3; 9 positions match TRBD2. The germline gives CDR1 SGHTA, CDR2 FQGNSA. The CDR3 length is 15 residues.

The chain carries TRBV6-6 and TRBJ1-1; D not certain. Germline assignment: CDR1 MNHNY and CDR2 SVGAGI (reference sequence). This CDR3 is built from 13 residues. V was cut by 3 bases and J by 1 base, with 6 bases left in between. CDR3 in DNA: TGTGCCAGCAGTTATAGGCAGAACACTGAAGCTTTCTTT. Its translation: CASSYRQNTEAFF.

The gene calls are TRBV28 and TRBJ1-5; 8 bases align to TRBD1. Germline CDR1 reads MDHEN; CDR2 reads SYDVKM. CDR3 length: 14 residues. V lost 3 bases to trimming and J lost 6 bases; unmatched junction nucleotides: 4. CDR3 region: CASSFPRGLQPQHF. The CDR3 coding sequence is TGTGCCAGCAGTTTCCCCAGGGGGCTTCAGCCCCAGCATTTT.

The chain recombines TRBV2 with TRBJ1-1; D ambiguous. With 4 bases removed from V and 2 bases from J, the gap between germline ends came to 11 bases. The CDR3 sequence is 14 residues long. Germline loops: CDR1 SNHLY, CDR2 FYNNEI. The DNA of the CDR3 is TGTGCCAGCAGTGGTAACAGTAGAAACACTGAAGCTTTCTTT. This encodes CASSGNSRNTEAFF.

The J gene is TRBJ1-1, the V gene TRBV28; D not certain. Deletions cut 2 bases from V and 1 base from J, with 8 bases between. Germline CDR1 is MDHEN and CDR2 is SYDVKM. The CDR3 is 14 residues long. The CDR3 region is CASSLEVKNTEAFF. The CDR3 coding sequence is TGTGCCAGCAGTTTAGAGGTAAAGAACACTGAAGCTTTCTTT.

The chain links TRBV14 to TRBJ2-1, with TRBD2 identical over 9 bases. Germline CDR1 SGHDN, CDR2 FVKESK. The CDR3 is 16 amino acids. V lost 0 bases and J lost 2; bases outside the gene matches: 2. Here the CDR3 reads CASSQEAGGTYNEQFF. CDR3 DNA: TGTGCCAGCAGCCAAGAGGCGGGGGGGACCTACAATGAGCAGTTCTTC.

The gene calls are TRBV7-2 and TRBJ2-2; D ambiguous. The CDR3 totals 13 residues. V gave up 5 bases and J gave up 5 bases, with 9 bases separating them. Germline lookup yields CDR1 SGHTA and CDR2 FQGNSA. DNA for the CDR3: TGTGCCAGCAGCCCGAGGTCTACCGGGGAGCTGTTTTTT. Its translation is CASSPRSTGELFF.

For the CDR3, the DNA is TGTGCCAGCAGCTTGTCCGGGACGGCAACCGGGGAGCTGTTTTTT. Translated, it gives CASSLSGTATGELFF. The chain links TRBV5-5 to TRBJ2-2, with D perhaps TRBD1 or TRBD2 (5 bases each). The CDR3 extends over 15 amino acids. Germline CDR1 is SGHKS and CDR2 is YYEKEE (reference sequence). The ends were cut back, 1 base at V and 5 bases at J, with 12 bases in the middle.

The J gene is TRBJ1-5, the V gene TRBV5-8; 7 nucleotides match TRBD1. Trimming cost V 2 bases and J 1 base; bases outside gene matches: 3. From germline, CDR1 is SGHTS and CDR2 YDEGEE. The CDR3 loop spans 15 amino acids. The CDR3 reads CASSLIQGSNQPQHF. CDR3 nucleotide sequence: TGTGCCAGCAGCTTAATACAGGGGAGCAATCAGCCCCAGCATTTT.

The gene calls are TRBV5-6 and TRBJ1-5; 10 bases are a match to TRBD1. V dropped 0 bases and J dropped 6; count of bases not matched to a gene: 3. Germline V lookup: CDR1 SGHDT, CDR2 YYEEEE. The CDR3 totals 15 residues. CDR3 residues: CASSLGDRGGQPQHF. The DNA for the CDR3 is TGTGCCAGCAGCTTGGGGGACAGGGGCGGTCAGCCCCAGCATTTT.

This sequence joins TRBV27 and TRBJ2-7, with D perhaps matching TRBD2 (6 bases). Germline V lookup: CDR1 MNHEY, CDR2 SMNVEV (reference sequence). CDR3 length: 13 residues. Trimming pared 10 bases from V and 7 bases from J, leaving 20 bases between. CDR3 nucleotide sequence: TGTGCCACCGGGAGCCAAAGTTTAGGGGAGCAGTACTTC. This translates into CATGSQSLGEQYF.

This chain connects TRBV7-2 to TRBJ2-2, with D hard to call. V gave up 2 bases and J gave up 3 bases, with 7 bases separating them. Germline CDR1 and CDR2: SGHTA and FQGNSA. The CDR3 spans 14 residues. The CDR3 is CASSLRTYTGELFF. In nucleotides, the CDR3 is TGTGCCAGCAGCTTAAGGACGTACACCGGGGAGCTGTTTTTT. Full variable domain (rest looked up from reference TRBV7-2 and TRBJ2-2): GAGVSQSPSNKVTEKGKDVELRCDPISGHTALYWYRQSLGQGLEFLIYFQGNSAPDKSGLPSDRFSAERTGGSVSTLTIQRTQQEDSAVYLCASSLRTYTGELFFGEGSRLTVL.

This rearrangement joins TRBV9 to TRBJ1-5; D not resolved. Germline V gives CDR1 SGDLS, CDR2 YYNGEE. V lost 4 bases and J lost 4, with 9 bases in between. This CDR3 comprises 13 residues. CDR3 nucleotides: TGTGCCAGCAGCTCCCGGGAGAATCAGCCCCAGCATTTT. The encoded protein is CASSSRENQPQHF.

The chain links TRBV7-8 to TRBJ2-1, with D possibly being TRBD1 (5 bases). The CDR3 totals 15 residues. Germline values: CDR1 SGHVS, CDR2 FQNEAQ. Trimming shortened V by 6 bases and J by 8 bases, and 20 bases separated the two germline ends. The CDR3 DNA follows: TGTGCCAGCAGGGTTCGACTCAAAGGGGCGGATGAGCAGTTCTTC. Protein: CASRVRLKGADEQFF.